Detailed here is one T cell receptor beta chain. Its antigen is unknown. CDR3 length: 11 amino acids. Germline-derived CDR1 and CDR2 are MNHEY and SVGEGT. Between the trimmed V and J ends, which lost 8 bases and 9 bases, there was a span of 11 bases. MiXCR, applied by TCRdb to the reads, yields one record per CDR3 protein. The sample shows about 830,000 distinct CDR3 sequences, approximately 30% of them seen only once. These data originate in a study of T cell repertoires in cytomegalovirus infection. The J gene is TRBJ2-1, the V gene TRBV6-2 or TRBV6-3; D uncertain. Material: cultured CD8+ T cells from PBMCs, obtained from culture after CMV antigen stimulation. The source of this sequence is a human donor in good health (CMV status not recorded). Some clones in this sample may be carry-over from other donors' samples. The CDR3 region has the DNA TGTGCCAGCTTAAAGGGTTTTGAGCAGTTCTTC. It is translated as CASLKGFEQFF.